The 19 T cell receptor beta chains presented below share a single source sample, sequenced in a study of early T cells in non-severe SARS-CoV-2 infection. Using its own MiXCR run on the 5' RACE reads, TCRdb lists one record per CDR3 protein. The sample has around 44,000 distinct CDR3 sequences; around 9.1% are singletons. Input material: whole blood. The receptor set was obtained from an adult who was a healthcare worker with PCR-confirmed SARS-CoV-2 infection or an uninfected control (not recorded which).

This clonotype was seen ten or more times. The CDR3, as DNA: TGCAGCGTTGAAGTTTTTGGTGACCCAGCTAATACGCAGTATTTT. Amino acid sequence: CSVEVFGDPANTQYF. The chain joins TRBV29-1 to TRBJ2-3, with unresolved D. V was pared by 1 base and J by 7 bases, with 18 bases between. Germline V gene lookup returns CDR1 SQVTM and CDR2 ANQGSEA. The CDR3 runs to 15 residues.

This sequence joins TRBV20-1 and TRBJ1-2, with 7 bases aligning to TRBD1. The germline gives CDR1 DFQATT, CDR2 SNEGSKA (reference sequence). The CDR3 covers 15 residues. Unmatched junction bases numbered 4, after V lost 0 bases and J lost 0 bases. CDR3 nucleotides: TGCAGTGCTAGAGAGGCAGGGGGATCTAACTATGGCTACACCTTC. It encodes CSAREAGGSNYGYTF.

This rearrangement joins TRBV29-1 to TRBJ2-7; D gene unclear. Germline CDR1 and CDR2: SQVTM and ANQGSEA. Trimming shortened V by 0 bases and J by 11 bases, and 14 bases separated the two germline ends. This CDR3 is built from 12 residues. CDR3 amino acids: CSVEDLRAGEYF. The CDR3 region has the DNA TGCAGCGTTGAAGATCTTAGGGCCGGCGAGTACTTC.

The V call is TRBV12-3 or TRBV12-4, the J call TRBJ1-1; D call uncertain. The CDR3 is 12 residues long. Trimming left V 3 bases short and J 4 bases short, with 6 bases between. This CDR3 reads CASSLGFTEAFF. CDR3 bases: TGTGCCAGCAGTTTGGGGTTCACTGAAGCTTTCTTT.

V and J are TRBV18 and TRBJ1-1; a possible D gene is TRBD1 (5 bases). The CDR3 is 15 residues long. V lost 6 bases to trimming and J lost 0 bases, with 14 bases between them. From germline, CDR1 is KGHSH and CDR2 LQKENI. CDR3 coding DNA: TGTGCCAGCTCCCCTACCAGGGTAATGAACACTGAAGCTTTCTTT. This encodes CASSPTRVMNTEAFF.

The rearrangement links TRBV28 to TRBJ2-3, with D perhaps given as TRBD1 or TRBD2 (5 bases each). The CDR3 totals 13 residues. CDR1 is MDHEN, CDR2 SYDVKM, per germline. With 6 bases removed from V and 5 bases from J, the gap between germline ends came to 12 bases. CDR3 nucleotide sequence: TGTGCCAGCAGGACCCCGGGGCGAGATACGCAGTATTTT. Amino acid sequence: CASRTPGRDTQYF.

This chain uses TRBV12-3 or TRBV12-4 with TRBJ1-1; a weak D match, TRBD1 (5 bases). V was trimmed by 3 bases and J by 11 bases, leaving 10 bases between them. The CDR3 is 11 residues long. The CDR3 loop is CASSFRDEAFF. The DNA for the CDR3 is TGTGCCAGCAGTTTCCGGGACGAGGCTTTCTTT.

This clonotype was seen at least ten times. V and J are TRBV4-2 and TRBJ1-5; D unresolved. This CDR3 region has 14 residues. Germline loops: CDR1 LGHNA, CDR2 YNFKEQ. V lost 0 bases to trimming and J lost 3 bases, with 6 bases between them. In nucleotides, the CDR3 is TGTGCCAGCAGCCAAGAAGGGTACAATCAGCCCCAGCATTTT. Residues: CASSQEGYNQPQHF.

The chain has TRBV11-2 and TRBJ2-3, with 9 bases that match TRBD1. The length of the CDR3 is 16 residues. The germline V gene encodes CDR1 SGHAT and CDR2 FQNNGV. V lost 5 bases, J lost 4 bases, and 10 bases stayed unmatched. The CDR3 loop reads CASSPWDREAADTQYF. CDR3 coding DNA: TGTGCCAGCAGCCCATGGGACAGGGAGGCGGCAGATACGCAGTATTTT.

This clonotype has ten or more counts. This chain links TRBV25-1 with TRBJ1-4; no definite D call. The V gene lost 5 bases and the J gene lost 8 bases, with 9 bases spanning the gap. Germline-derived CDR1 and CDR2 are MGHDK and SYGVNS. The CDR3 runs 12 residues. CDR3 sequence: CASSPSGEKLFF. The DNA of the CDR3 is TGTGCCAGCAGTCCAAGTGGGGAAAAACTGTTTTTT.

The sample holds many counts of this clonotype. The chain is built from TRBV7-8 and TRBJ2-5; unclear D gene. The CDR3 has 12 residues. The V end lost 1 base, the J end lost 10 bases, and 10 bases lay between the germline ends. The germline V gene encodes CDR1 SGHVS and CDR2 FQNEAQ. The CDR3 region is CASSLDPVNQYF. The CDR3 bases are TGTGCCAGCAGCTTAGATCCCGTTAACCAGTACTTC.

This clonotype appeared once. This chain joins TRBV5-5 and TRBJ2-2, with 7 nucleotides matching TRBD1. This CDR3 has 15 amino acids. Per germline, CDR1 SGHKS and CDR2 YYEKEE (reference sequence). Trimming at V came to 1 base and at J to 4 bases, leaving 4 bases not matched to a gene. The chain's CDR3 is CASSLTGQSTGELFF. The CDR3, as DNA: TGTGCCAGCAGCTTGACGGGACAGAGCACCGGGGAGCTGTTTTTT.

In its sample, this clonotype was seen a few times. This chain uses TRBV3-1 with TRBJ2-7; D is unresolved. Trimming cost V 4 bases and J 2 bases, with 15 bases left between them. The CDR3 is made up of 15 amino acids. CDR1 LGHDT and CDR2 YNNKEL come from the germline V gene (reference sequence). CDR3 sequence (DNA): TGTGCCAGCAGCCTTTCCGACACACGCGCCTACGAGCAGTACTTC. Translating it yields CASSLSDTRAYEQYF.

The CDR3 DNA sequence: TGTGCCAGCAGTTTCAACCTCAGGGTAGAGACCCAGTACTTC. Translating gives CASSFNLRVETQYF. This chain links TRBV28 with TRBJ2-5, with a tentative D call TRBD1 (5 bases). Germline V gene lookup returns CDR1 MDHEN and CDR2 SYDVKM. V lost 3 bases and J lost 4, with 12 bases in between. The CDR3 runs to 14 residues.

The genes are TRBV29-1 and TRBJ1-2; maybe TRBD1 (6 bases). Trimming left V 8 bases short and J 6 bases short, with 10 bases between. The CDR3 covers 10 residues. From germline, CDR1 is SQVTM and CDR2 ANQGSEA. DNA of the CDR3: TGCAGCTCTCAGGGGAATGGCTACACCTTC. It yields the protein CSSQGNGYTF.

This clonotype was detected ten times or more. This chain links TRBV18 with TRBJ2-6; D perhaps matches TRBD1 (6 bases). This CDR3 has 17 amino acids. CDR1 and CDR2 (germline): KGHSH, LQKENI. V was clipped by 6 bases and J by 0 bases, with 15 bases between them. CDR3: CASSAGYRASGANVLTF. The CDR3 DNA reads as TGTGCCAGCTCCGCCGGGTACAGGGCCTCTGGGGCCAACGTCCTGACTTTC. The variable domain in full, completed from reference TRBV18 and TRBJ2-6, reads NAGVMQNPRHLVRRRGQEARLRCSPMKGHSHVYWYRQLPEEGLKFMVYLQKENIIDESGMPKERFSAEFPKEGPSILRIQQVVRGDSAAYFCASSAGYRASGANVLTFGAGSRLTVL.

The chain joins TRBV20-1 to TRBJ2-7; 13 nucleotides align to TRBD2. The germline gives CDR1 DFQATT, CDR2 SNEGSKA (reference sequence). Trimming took 6 bases from V and 9 from J; bases not matched to a gene: 8. CDR3 length: 13 residues. CDR3 in amino acids: CSAPGTSGAGQYF. As DNA, the CDR3 is TGCAGTGCACCCGGGACTAGCGGGGCTGGGCAGTACTTC.

This clonotype occurred many times. The chain recombines TRBV2 with TRBJ1-5; D remains unclear. The CDR3 is 14 residues long. Germline V lookup: CDR1 SNHLY, CDR2 FYNNEI. Trimming took 6 bases from V and 0 from J, leaving 9 bases between them. The CDR3 region has the DNA TGTGCCAGCAGACCCTTTCCTAGCAATCAGCCCCAGCATTTT. Translated, it gives CASRPFPSNQPQHF.

The chain is built from TRBV5-4 and TRBJ2-1; D might be TRBD1 (6 bases). Germline CDR1 is SGHNT and CDR2 is YYREEE (reference sequence). V lost 4 bases, J lost 5 bases, and 19 bases lay in between. This CDR3 has 16 residues. CDR3 nucleotide sequence: TGTGCCAGCAGCACCCTCACCGGGACATCTAACAATGAGCAGTTCTTC. It is translated as CASSTLTGTSNNEQFF.